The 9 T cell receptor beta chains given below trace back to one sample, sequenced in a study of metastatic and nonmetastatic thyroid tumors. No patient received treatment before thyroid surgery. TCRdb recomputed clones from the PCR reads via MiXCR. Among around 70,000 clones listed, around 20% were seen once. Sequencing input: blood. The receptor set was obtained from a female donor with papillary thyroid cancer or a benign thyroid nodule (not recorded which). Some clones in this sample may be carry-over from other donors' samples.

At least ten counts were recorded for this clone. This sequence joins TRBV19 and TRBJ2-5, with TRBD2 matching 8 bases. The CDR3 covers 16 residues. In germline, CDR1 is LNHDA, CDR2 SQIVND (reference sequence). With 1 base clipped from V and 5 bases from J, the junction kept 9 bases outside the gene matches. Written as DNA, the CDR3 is TGTGCCAGTAGTATAGCAACGGCAGCGGGAGATGAGACCCAGTACTTC. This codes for CASSIATAAGDETQYF.

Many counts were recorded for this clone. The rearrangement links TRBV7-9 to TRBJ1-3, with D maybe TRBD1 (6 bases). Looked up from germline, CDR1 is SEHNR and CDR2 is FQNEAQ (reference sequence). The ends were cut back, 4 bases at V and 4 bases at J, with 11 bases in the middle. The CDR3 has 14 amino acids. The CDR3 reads CASSWSGTGNTIYF. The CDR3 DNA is TGTGCCAGCAGCTGGTCCGGGACAGGAAACACCATATATTTT.

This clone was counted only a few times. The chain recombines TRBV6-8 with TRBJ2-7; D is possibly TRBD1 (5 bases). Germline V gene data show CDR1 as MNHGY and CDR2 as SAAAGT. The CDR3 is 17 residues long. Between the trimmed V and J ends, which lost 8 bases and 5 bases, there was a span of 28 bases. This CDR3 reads CASLRRVELQGRDEQYF. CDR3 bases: TGTGCCAGCCTCCGTAGAGTCGAATTGCAGGGCAGGGACGAGCAGTACTTC.

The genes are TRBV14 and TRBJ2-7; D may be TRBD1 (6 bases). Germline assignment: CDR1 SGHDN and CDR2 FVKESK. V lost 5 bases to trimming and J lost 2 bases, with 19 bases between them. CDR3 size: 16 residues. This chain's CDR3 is CASSDGLGQSAYEQYF. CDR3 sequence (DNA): TGTGCCAGCAGCGACGGATTAGGACAGTCCGCCTACGAGCAGTACTTC.

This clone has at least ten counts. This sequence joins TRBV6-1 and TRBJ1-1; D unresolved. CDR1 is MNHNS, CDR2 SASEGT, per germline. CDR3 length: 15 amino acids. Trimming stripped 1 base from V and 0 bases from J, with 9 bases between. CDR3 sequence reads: CASSEGQLMNTEAFF. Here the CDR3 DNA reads TGTGCCAGCAGTGAAGGGCAGCTTATGAACACTGAAGCTTTCTTT.

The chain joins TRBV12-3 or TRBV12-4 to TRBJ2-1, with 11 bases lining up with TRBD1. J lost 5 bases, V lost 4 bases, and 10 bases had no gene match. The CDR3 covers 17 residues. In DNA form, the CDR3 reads TGTGCCAGCAGTTCATGGACAGGGGGCCGTCTAGACAATGAGCAGTTCTTC. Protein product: CASSSWTGGRLDNEQFF.

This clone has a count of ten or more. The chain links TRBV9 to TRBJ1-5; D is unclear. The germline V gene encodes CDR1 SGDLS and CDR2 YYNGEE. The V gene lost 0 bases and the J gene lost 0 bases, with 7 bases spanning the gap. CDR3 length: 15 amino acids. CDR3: CASSVAGDSNQPQHF. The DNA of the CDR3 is TGTGCCAGCAGCGTAGCCGGGGATAGCAATCAGCCCCAGCATTTT.

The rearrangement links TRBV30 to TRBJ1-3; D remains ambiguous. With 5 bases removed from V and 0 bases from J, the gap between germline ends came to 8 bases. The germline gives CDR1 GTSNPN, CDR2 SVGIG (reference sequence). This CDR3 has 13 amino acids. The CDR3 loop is CAWHAFSGNTIYF. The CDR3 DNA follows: TGTGCCTGGCATGCTTTCTCTGGAAACACCATATATTTT.

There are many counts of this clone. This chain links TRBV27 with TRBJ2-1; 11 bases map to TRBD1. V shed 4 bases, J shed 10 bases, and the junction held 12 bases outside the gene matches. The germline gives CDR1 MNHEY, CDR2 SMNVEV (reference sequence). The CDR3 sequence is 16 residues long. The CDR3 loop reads CASSSPGQGDPLEQFF. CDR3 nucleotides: TGTGCCAGCAGTTCACCGGGACAGGGGGATCCCTTGGAGCAGTTCTTC.